Reported below is one TCR beta chain. Under the authors' procedure: Researchers report that nucleated cell counts were estimated from reference gene primer amplification. Profiling relied on immunoSEQ multiplex PCR, and the TCRdb table lists in-frame clones only, not all of them. The DNA gave D and trimming, while V, J and clone size come from that table. The profile shows 300,000 to 350,000 clones, approximately 90% of them singletons. This sample is part of a study of blood T cell repertoires in COVID-19. Study details: The analysed material was cDNA or gDNA that came from T cells, B-cell-depleted T cells, or PBMCs.

V was pared by 5 bases and J by 9 bases, with 20 bases between. The CDR3 totals 15 residues. The germline gives CDR1 SGHTA, CDR2 FQGNSA. The clonotype was recovered from a woman in her 30s with COVID-19, enrolled during active disease. Sequenced material: peripheral blood. The V gene is TRBV7-2, the J gene TRBJ2-1, with a weak D call TRBD1 (6 bases). In DNA form, the CDR3 reads TGTGCCAGCAGCCTCAGGGGCCTAGGTTGGGGTGAGCAGTTCTTC. It is translated as CASSLRGLGWGEQFF.